This TCR beta chain was sequenced in a study of T-cell memory formation after mild COVID-19. At the level of the study: Largely donor-specific sequence clusters came from a couple of donors. Study conclusions and caveats: Clones that contracted from day 15 to 85 were balanced CD4/CD8, while later expanders leaned CD4+.

A single record per CDR3 protein comes from TCRdb applying MiXCR to the 5' RACE reads. The sample records 410,000 or so distinct CDR3 sequences, about a quarter being singletons. As to this clonotype: Its antigen is not identified.

The receptor was derived from an adult woman who had mild COVID-19 (a few samples of this study predate the infection). Cell type and time point are not known. The specimen was PBMCs or a T cell subset sorted from them (not recorded which).

The CDR3 sequence: CASAWTGPSNQPQHF. CDR3 nucleotides: TGTGCTAGTGCCTGGACAGGGCCTAGCAATCAGCCCCAGCATTTT. The chain links TRBV12-5 to TRBJ1-5, with 8 bases aligning to TRBD1. Germline lookup yields CDR1 LGHNT and CDR2 FRNRAP. V dropped 7 bases and J dropped 0; count of bases not matched to a gene: 5. This CDR3 has 15 residues. The variable domain in full, with the rest retrieved from reference TRBV12-5 and TRBJ1-5, is DARVTQTPRHKVTEMGQEVTMRCQPILGHNTVFWYRQTMMQGLELLAYFRNRAPLDDSGMPKDRFSAEMPDATLATLKIQPSEPRDSAVYFCASAWTGPSNQPQHFGDGTRLSIL.